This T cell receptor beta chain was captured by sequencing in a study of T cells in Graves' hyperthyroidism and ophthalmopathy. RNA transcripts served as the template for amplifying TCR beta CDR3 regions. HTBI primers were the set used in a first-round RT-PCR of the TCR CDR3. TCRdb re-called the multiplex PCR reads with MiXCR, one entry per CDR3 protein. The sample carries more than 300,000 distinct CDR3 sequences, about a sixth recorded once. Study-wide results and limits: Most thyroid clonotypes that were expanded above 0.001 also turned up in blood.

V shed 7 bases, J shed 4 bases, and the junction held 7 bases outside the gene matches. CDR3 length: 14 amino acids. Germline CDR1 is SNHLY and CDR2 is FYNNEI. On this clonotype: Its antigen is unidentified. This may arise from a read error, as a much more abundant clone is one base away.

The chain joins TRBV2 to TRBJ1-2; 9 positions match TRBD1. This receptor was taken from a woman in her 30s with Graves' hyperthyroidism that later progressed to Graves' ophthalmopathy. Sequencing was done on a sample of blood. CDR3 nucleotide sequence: TGTGCCAGCACCGGGACAGGGACTAGCTATGGCTACACCTTC. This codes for CASTGTGTSYGYTF.